One and the same sample provided the 26 T cell receptor beta chains below, sequenced in a study of CD8 T cells in Susac syndrome. Random hexamers were used to reverse transcribe 0.5 to 1 ug of RNA. TCRdb reanalysed the immunoSEQ multiplex PCR reads using MiXCR and keeps one entry per CDR3 protein. The sample records some 450,000 distinct CDR3 sequences, more than 70% being singletons. The source material was CD8+ T cells from PBMCs. All receptors derive from a human donor with multiple sclerosis.

J is TRBJ2-7 and V is TRBV11-3, with 8 positions matching TRBD2. The CDR3 is 17 residues long. Germline-derived CDR1 and CDR2 are SGHNT and YENEEA. Unmatched junction bases numbered 12, after V lost 2 bases and J lost 3 bases. The CDR3 region is CASSLLGLDGYHYEQYF. The DNA for the CDR3 is TGTGCCAGCAGCTTATTGGGACTAGACGGGTACCACTACGAGCAGTACTTC.

The V call is TRBV6-5, the J call TRBJ2-5; D remains ambiguous. Germline V gives CDR1 MNHEY, CDR2 SVGAGI. V lost 0 bases and J lost 4, with 6 bases in between. This CDR3 spans 13 amino acids. CDR3 sequence: CASSYSGLETQYF. The CDR3 coding sequence is TGTGCCAGCAGTTACTCTGGTTTAGAGACCCAGTACTTC.

This chain connects TRBV3-1 to TRBJ2-7, with TRBD1 as a possible D gene (6 bases). Looked up from germline, CDR1 is LGHDT and CDR2 is YNNKEL (reference sequence). The V end was cut by 0 bases, the J end by 2 bases, with 17 bases between. CDR3 size: 17 residues. The CDR3 protein is CASSQDLGTGNTYEQYF. The CDR3 DNA sequence: TGTGCCAGCAGCCAAGATTTGGGAACAGGGAACACCTACGAGCAGTACTTC.

The chain recombines TRBV5-1 with TRBJ2-1; TRBD2 matches 7 bases. The V and J ends lost 3 bases and 6 bases, in that order; junction bases with no gene match: 6. The CDR3 is 14 residues long. The germline CDR1 and CDR2 sequences are SGHRS and YFSETQ. DNA for the CDR3: TGCGCCAGCAGCTCTCCGTGGGAGGGCAATGAGCAGTTCTTC. Residues: CASSSPWEGNEQFF.

The chain joins TRBV30 to TRBJ2-3; D unresolved. Germline CDR1 reads GTSNPN; CDR2 reads SVGIG (reference sequence). V lost 1 base to trimming and J lost 4 bases, with 9 bases between them. The CDR3 is made up of 13 amino acids. The CDR3 sequence: CAWSEDGADTQYF. In DNA form, the CDR3 reads TGTGCCTGGAGTGAGGATGGGGCAGATACGCAGTATTTT.

This clonotype was recorded once. The chain links TRBV13 to TRBJ1-1, with D uncertain. The CDR3 contains 17 residues. The germline V and J ends were trimmed by 4 bases and 5 bases, with 23 bases remaining between them. The germline gives CDR1 PRHDT, CDR2 FYEKMQ (reference sequence). This CDR3 reads CASSSPNGQEPGTEAFF. In DNA form, the CDR3 reads TGTGCCAGCAGCTCGCCCAACGGGCAGGAACCGGGAACTGAAGCTTTCTTT.

The V and J genes are TRBV29-1 and TRBJ2-7; D gene uncertain. Deletions cut 2 bases from V and 1 base from J, with 9 bases between. Germline lookup yields CDR1 SQVTM and CDR2 ANQGSEA. The CDR3 loop spans 13 amino acids. CDR3 sequence reads: CSVELDLSYEQYF. In DNA, the CDR3 is TGCAGCGTTGAATTGGACCTTTCCTACGAGCAGTACTTC.

The table lists this clonotype with a few counts. The rearrangement links TRBV6-5 to TRBJ1-1; possible D gene TRBD1, 5 bases. The ends were cut back, 6 bases at V and 2 bases at J, with 13 bases in the middle. The CDR3 loop spans 14 amino acids. Germline values: CDR1 MNHEY, CDR2 SVGAGI. The CDR3 region is CASSPGLSNTEAFF. The CDR3 nucleotides are TGTGCCAGCAGCCCGGGACTGAGTAACACTGAAGCTTTCTTT.

The CDR3 sequence is CASSQDRDELNYEQYF. In DNA, the CDR3 is TGCGCCAGCAGCCAAGATCGGGATGAACTAAACTACGAGCAGTACTTC. The chain is built from TRBV4-1 and TRBJ2-7, with D tentatively TRBD2 (5 bases). CDR1 is MGHRA and CDR2 is YSYEKL in the germline V gene. This CDR3 is built from 16 residues. V was cut by 0 bases and J by 3 bases, with 15 bases left in between.

The CDR3 DNA follows: TGCGCCAGCAGCCAGCCGGTGGGTAACAGTGAGCAGTTCTTC. As protein: CASSQPVGNSEQFF. The genes are TRBV5-1 and TRBJ2-1; no clear D. The ends were cut back, 4 bases at V and 9 bases at J, with 17 bases in the middle. The CDR3 runs 14 residues. Germline loops: CDR1 SGHRS, CDR2 YFSETQ.

V usage is TRBV27 and J usage is TRBJ2-5; 10 bases line up with TRBD2. The CDR3 runs 16 residues. Germline V gives CDR1 MNHEY, CDR2 SMNVEV (reference sequence). Losses at the gene ends were 2 bases for V and 2 bases for J; bases not matched to a gene: 5. The CDR3 bases are TGTGCCAGCAGTTTAAATCCTAGCGGGGGACAAGAGACCCAGTACTTC. Protein: CASSLNPSGGQETQYF.

J is TRBJ2-7 and V is TRBV6-1; D may be TRBD2 (5 bases). Trimming shortened V by 7 bases and J by 2 bases, and 18 bases separated the two germline ends. Germline V CDR1 and CDR2: MNHNS, SASEGT. The CDR3 loop spans 15 amino acids. CDR3 in amino acids: CASTQRVVPAYEQYF. The CDR3, as DNA: TGTGCCAGCACCCAGAGGGTAGTTCCTGCCTACGAGCAGTACTTC.

The V gene is TRBV30, the J gene TRBJ1-6; D gene ambiguous. In germline, CDR1 is GTSNPN, CDR2 SVGIG (reference sequence). This CDR3 region has 17 residues. V shed 1 base and J shed 0 bases, with 13 bases lying between them. CDR3 DNA sequence: TGTGCCTGGAGTGGCACCCACCGGGTCTCCTATAATTCACCCCTCCACTTT. It yields the protein CAWSGTHRVSYNSPLHF.

The rearrangement links TRBV29-1 to TRBJ2-1; 9 positions agree with TRBD1. Looked up from germline, CDR1 is SQVTM and CDR2 is ANQGSEA. The V segment lost 2 bases and the J segment 9 bases; nucleotides outside the gene matches: 14. The length of the CDR3 is 16 residues. CDR3 amino acids: CSVESPGTGKGSEQFF. CDR3 in DNA: TGCAGCGTTGAAAGCCCCGGGACAGGGAAGGGTAGTGAGCAGTTCTTC.

The gene calls are TRBV11-2 and TRBJ1-1, with 9 bases lining up with TRBD1. V lost 5 bases to trimming and J lost 6 bases; unmatched junction nucleotides: 10. CDR3 length equals 15 residues. Germline V CDR1 and CDR2: SGHAT, FQNNGV. This CDR3 reads CASSPTDRGWSEAFF. Here the CDR3 DNA reads TGTGCCAGCAGCCCCACGGACAGGGGATGGTCTGAAGCTTTCTTT. The entire variable domain, with the rest obtained from reference TRBV11-2 and TRBJ1-1, is as follows: EAGVAQSPRYKIIEKRQSVAFWCNPISGHATLYWYQQILGQGPKLLIQFQNNGVVDDSQLPKDRFSAERLKGVDSTLKIQPAKLEDSAVYLCASSPTDRGWSEAFFGQGTRLTVV.

This rearrangement joins TRBV12-3 or TRBV12-4 to TRBJ2-3, with D perhaps assigned TRBD1 or TRBD2 (5 bases each). CDR3 length: 14 residues. The ends were cut back, 10 bases at V and 0 bases at J, with 14 bases in the middle. The CDR3 nucleotides read TGTGCCATCAACGGGGCACTCAGCACAGATACGCAGTATTTT. It yields the protein CAINGALSTDTQYF.

The chain carries TRBV5-6 and TRBJ1-5; a weak D match, TRBD1 (5 bases). The CDR3 length is 12 residues. The germline CDR1 and CDR2 sequences are SGHDT and YYEEEE. V was pared by 0 bases and J by 9 bases, with 7 bases between. The CDR3: CASSLAGGPQHF. CDR3 sequence (DNA): TGTGCCAGCAGCTTGGCGGGGGGGCCCCAGCATTTT.

This clonotype came up a few times. The chain has TRBV27 and TRBJ2-7, with D perhaps matching TRBD1 (5 bases). The CDR3 extends over 11 amino acids. Germline assignment: CDR1 MNHEY and CDR2 SMNVEV (reference sequence). V lost 5 bases and J lost 5, with 7 bases in between. The CDR3 sequence: CASSVGDEQYF. The CDR3 coding sequence is TGTGCCAGCAGTGTAGGGGACGAGCAGTACTTC.

The V and J genes are TRBV3-1 and TRBJ1-5; D perhaps matches TRBD1 (6 bases). The CDR3 has 12 amino acids. Germline loops: CDR1 LGHDT, CDR2 YNNKEL (reference sequence). The V and J ends lost 8 bases and 4 bases respectively, with 9 bases between them. CDR3 nucleotides: TGTGCCAGCGCCAGGGGTAATCAGCCCCAGCATTTT. This gives the protein CASARGNQPQHF. The full variable domain, with the rest looked up from reference TRBV3-1 and TRBJ1-5, is DTAVSQTPKYLVTQMGNDKSIKCEQNLGHDTMYWYKQDSKKFLKIMFSYNNKELIINETVPNRFSPKSPDKAHLNLHINSLELGDSAVYFCASARGNQPQHFGDGTRLSIL.

The chain couples TRBV29-1 to TRBJ1-2; D might be TRBD1 (6 bases). Between the trimmed V and J ends, which lost 4 bases and 4 bases, there was a span of 10 bases. Germline V lookup: CDR1 SQVTM, CDR2 ANQGSEA. There are 12 residues in the CDR3. The CDR3 loop reads CSVGQDRYGYTF. The CDR3 DNA follows: TGCAGCGTTGGACAGGACCGCTATGGCTACACCTTC.

V usage is TRBV4-1 and J usage is TRBJ2-7, with D tentatively TRBD2 (5 bases). Per the germline V gene, CDR1 is MGHRA and CDR2 is YSYEKL. The ends were cut back, 1 base at V and 5 bases at J, with 15 bases in the middle. This CDR3 comprises 15 residues. Written as DNA, the CDR3 is TGCGCCAGCAGCCAAGTCGCCTCGGAGAGGGACGAGCAGTACTTC. It encodes CASSQVASERDEQYF.

This CDR3 is CASSQGYGTNYNEQFF. DNA of the CDR3: TGCGCCAGCAGCCAAGGATACGGGACTAATTACAATGAGCAGTTCTTC. The gene calls are TRBV4-1 and TRBJ2-1; the match to TRBD2 covers 7 bases. CDR1 is MGHRA and CDR2 is YSYEKL in the germline V gene. This CDR3 is built from 16 residues. V trimming: 1 base; J trimming: 4 bases; junction bases outside the gene matches: 7.

Written as DNA, the CDR3 is TGCGCTGGGACAGGGGGAAACCGGGAGCTGTTTTTT. It codes for CAGTGGNRELFF. The J gene is TRBJ2-2, the V gene TRBV29-1; TRBD1 matches at 11 bases. The V gene's germline CDR1 is SQVTM and CDR2 ANQGSEA. This CDR3 contains 12 residues.

The rearrangement links TRBV4-1 to TRBJ2-5; weak D call: TRBD2 (6 bases). V was cut by 1 base and J by 5 bases, with 11 bases left in between. The CDR3 loop spans 14 amino acids. CDR1 is MGHRA and CDR2 is YSYEKL in the germline V gene. CDR3 coding DNA: TGCGCCAGCAGCCAAGGGGCCGGAGGGGAGACCCAGTACTTC. Protein sequence: CASSQGAGGETQYF.

The chain links TRBV10-1 to TRBJ1-4, with D maybe TRBD1 (5 bases). This CDR3 contains 14 residues. The V gene's germline CDR1 is WNHNN and CDR2 SYGVQD (reference sequence). Trimming left V 3 bases short and J 6 bases short, with 11 bases between. The CDR3 coding sequence is TGCGCCAGCAGTGACGGCAGGGAGGATGAAAAACTGTTTTTT. Encoded protein: CASSDGREDEKLFF.

This clonotype occurred once. The CDR3 DNA sequence: TGCAGTGCTAGAGACGGACAAATACTTAGCAATCAGCCCCAGCATTTT. Its translation: CSARDGQILSNQPQHF. This chain uses TRBV20-1 with TRBJ1-5; TRBD1 is a possible D gene (5 bases). The CDR3 has 16 residues. V gave up 0 bases and J gave up 0 bases, with 12 bases separating them. The germline V gene has CDR1 DFQATT and CDR2 SNEGSKA (reference sequence).